This T cell receptor (beta chain) was identified in a study of human T cells and chemical hapten exposure. At the level of the study: Sensitization applied 2% DPC to approximately 2 cm by approximately 2 cm of upper inner arm skin.

The CDR3 is 14 residues long. Germline CDR1 WSHSY, CDR2 SAAADI. J was trimmed by 7 bases and V by 8 bases; bases with no gene match: 7. As to time point: pre-sensitization, week 0. Described treatment: therapeutic diphenylcyclopropenone sensitization with weekly scalp DPC. TCRdb independently ran MiXCR on the RACE reads; one entry per CDR3 protein. The table records 62,000 or so distinct CDR3 sequences, approximately 10% of them present only once. In this sample, this clonotype turned up many times. The V call is TRBV10-2, the J call TRBJ2-1; 11 nucleotides match TRBD2. Material: whole blood, obtained in connection with sensitization to the hapten diphenylcyclopropenone (DPC). The sequence derives from a woman aged 45-65 years with alopecia areata. Some clones in this sample may be carry-over from other donors' samples. Here the CDR3 reads CASSGTSGLNEQFF. The CDR3 bases are TGCGCCAGCTCCGGGACTAGCGGTTTGAATGAGCAGTTCTTC.